This T cell receptor beta chain originates from a study of CD4+ T cells in melanoma (dated by TCRdb to the early 2020s). At the level of the whole study: The study investigated neoantigen-specific CD4+ T cells in human melanoma. What the research found in general, with its limitations: Neoantigen-specific CD4+ T cells were reported to be correlated with the function of CD8+ T cells, macrophages and B cells. Diverse differentiation states were reported to be shown by neoantigen-specific CD4+ T cells in melanoma.

This clone was observed a few times. What this receptor recognizes is not known. The sample holds no much larger clone one base away, and base qualities are not on file. Trimming costs V 1 base and J 5 bases, and their ends lie 13 bases apart. Including the terminal cysteine and phenylalanine, the CDR3 comprises 14 residues. Here the CDR3 DNA is all that survives: 42 bases in frame from base 1. Based on the germline V gene, the CDR1 and CDR2 sequences are SGHRS and YFSETQ. Donors were patients with melanoma. To prepare the library, the immunoSEQ multiplex PCR assay was applied. TCRdb re-hosts the immuneACCESS table, in-frame sequences only. Its copies lack some clones; in the studies checked, an unresolved V gene accounts for under half of them, and the cause for the rest is not known. This sample is represented by over 130,000 clones; around nine tenths of them were singletons. The top ten hold 1.5% of the sample.

Here the chain combines TRBV5-1 and TRBJ2-7; possibly the D gene is TRBD2, per 5 matching bases. This TCR came from a human donor with melanoma. The base sequence is TGCGCCAGCAGCTTGCAAAATAGCGAGGACGAGCAGTACTTC. Its coded protein is CASSLQNSEDEQYF.